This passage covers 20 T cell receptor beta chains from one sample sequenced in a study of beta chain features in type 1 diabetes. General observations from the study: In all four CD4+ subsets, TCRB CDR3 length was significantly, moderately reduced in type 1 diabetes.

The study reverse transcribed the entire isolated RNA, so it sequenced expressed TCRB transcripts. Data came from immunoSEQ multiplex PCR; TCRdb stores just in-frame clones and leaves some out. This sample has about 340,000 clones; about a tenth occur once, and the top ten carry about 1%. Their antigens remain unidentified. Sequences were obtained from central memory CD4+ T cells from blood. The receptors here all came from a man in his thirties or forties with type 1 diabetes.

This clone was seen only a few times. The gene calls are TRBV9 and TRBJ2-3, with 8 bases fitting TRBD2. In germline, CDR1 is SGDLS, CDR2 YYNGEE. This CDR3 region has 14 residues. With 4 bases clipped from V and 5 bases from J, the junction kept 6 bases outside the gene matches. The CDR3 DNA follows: TGTGCCAGCAGCCTCGCGGGGGGCCAAGATACGCAGTATTTT. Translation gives CASSLAGGQDTQYF. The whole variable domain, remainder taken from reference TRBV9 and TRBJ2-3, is DSGVTQTPKHLITATGQRVTLRCSPRSGDLSVYWYQQSLDQGLQFLIQYYNGEERAKGNILERFSAQQFPDLHSELNLSSLELGDSALYFCASSLAGGQDTQYFGPGTRLTVL.

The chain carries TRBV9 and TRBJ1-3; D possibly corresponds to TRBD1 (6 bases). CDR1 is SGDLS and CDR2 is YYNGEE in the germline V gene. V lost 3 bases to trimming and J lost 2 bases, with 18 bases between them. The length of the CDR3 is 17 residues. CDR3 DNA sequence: TGTGCCAGCAGCGCCGAACAGGGAAGGAGGGCTGGAAACACCATATATTTT. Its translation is CASSAEQGRRAGNTIYF. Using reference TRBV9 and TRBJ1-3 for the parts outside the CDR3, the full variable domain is DSGVTQTPKHLITATGQRVTLRCSPRSGDLSVYWYQQSLDQGLQFLIQYYNGEERAKGNILERFSAQQFPDLHSELNLSSLELGDSALYFCASSAEQGRRAGNTIYFGEGSWLTVV.

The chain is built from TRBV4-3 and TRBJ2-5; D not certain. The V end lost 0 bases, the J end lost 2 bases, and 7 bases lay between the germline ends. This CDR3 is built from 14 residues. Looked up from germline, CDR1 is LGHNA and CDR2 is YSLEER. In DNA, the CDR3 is TGCGCCAGCAGCCAAGATAATGTTCAAGAGACCCAGTACTTC. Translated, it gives CASSQDNVQETQYF.

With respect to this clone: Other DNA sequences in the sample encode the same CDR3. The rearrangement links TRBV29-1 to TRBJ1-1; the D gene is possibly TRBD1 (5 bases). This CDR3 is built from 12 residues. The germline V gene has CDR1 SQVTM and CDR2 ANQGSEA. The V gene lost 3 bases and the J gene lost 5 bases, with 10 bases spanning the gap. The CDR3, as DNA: TGCAGCGTTGAGAGGGGAGGGACTGAAGCTTTCTTT. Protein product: CSVERGGTEAFF.

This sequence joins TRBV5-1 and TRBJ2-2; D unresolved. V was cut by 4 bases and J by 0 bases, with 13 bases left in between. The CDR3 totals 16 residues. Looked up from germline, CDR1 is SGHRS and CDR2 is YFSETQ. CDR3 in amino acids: CASSPTANANTGELFF. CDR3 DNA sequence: TGCGCCAGCAGCCCAACGGCGAACGCGAACACCGGGGAGCTGTTTTTT.

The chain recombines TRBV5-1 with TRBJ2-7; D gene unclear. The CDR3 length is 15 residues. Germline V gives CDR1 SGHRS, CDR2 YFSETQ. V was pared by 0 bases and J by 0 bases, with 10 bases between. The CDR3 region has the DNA TGCGCCAGCAGCTTGGGGGCGGTGAGCTCCTACGAGCAGTACTTC. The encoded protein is CASSLGAVSSYEQYF.

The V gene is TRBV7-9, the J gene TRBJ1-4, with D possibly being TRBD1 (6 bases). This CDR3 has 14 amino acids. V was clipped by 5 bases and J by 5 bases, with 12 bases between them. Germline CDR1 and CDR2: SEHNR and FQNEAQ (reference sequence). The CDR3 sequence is CASSAKQGNEKLFF. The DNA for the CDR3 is TGTGCCAGCAGCGCTAAACAGGGAAATGAAAAACTGTTTTTT. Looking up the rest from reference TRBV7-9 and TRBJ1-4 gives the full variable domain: DTGVSQNPRHKITKRGQNVTFRCDPISEHNRLYWYRQTLGQGPEFLTYFQNEAQLEKSRLLSDRFSAERPKGSFSTLEIQRTEQGDSAMYLCASSAKQGNEKLFFGSGTQLSVL.

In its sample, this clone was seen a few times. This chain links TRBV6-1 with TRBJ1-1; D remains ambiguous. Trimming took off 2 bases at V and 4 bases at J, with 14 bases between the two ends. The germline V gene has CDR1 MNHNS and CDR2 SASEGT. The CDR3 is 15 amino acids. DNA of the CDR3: TGTGCCAGCAGTGAAATTGGGTTTGGGAGCACTGAAGCTTTCTTT. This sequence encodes CASSEIGFGSTEAFF.

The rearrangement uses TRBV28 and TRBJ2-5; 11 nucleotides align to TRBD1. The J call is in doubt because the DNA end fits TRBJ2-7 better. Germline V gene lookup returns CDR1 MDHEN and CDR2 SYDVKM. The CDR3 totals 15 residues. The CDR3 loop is CASTSPGQGANEQYF. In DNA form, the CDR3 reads TGTGCCAGCACCTCCCCCGGACAGGGGGCGAACGAGCAGTACTTC.

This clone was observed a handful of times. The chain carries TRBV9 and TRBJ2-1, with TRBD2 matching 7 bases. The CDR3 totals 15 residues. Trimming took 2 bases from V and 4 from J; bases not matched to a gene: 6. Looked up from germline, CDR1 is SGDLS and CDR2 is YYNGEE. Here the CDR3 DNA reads TGTGCCAGCAGCGTCCACAGCGGGAATTACAATGAGCAGTTCTTC. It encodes CASSVHSGNYNEQFF.

The CDR3 loop reads CASTLGAGNQPQHF. The CDR3 DNA reads TGTGCCAGCACCTTGGGGGCGGGCAATCAGCCCCAGCATTTT. The chain joins TRBV11-2 to TRBJ1-5, with D possibly TRBD1 on 6 matching bases. Trimming removed 7 bases from V and 2 bases from J, with 12 bases in between. The CDR3 is 14 amino acids. Germline CDR1 is SGHAT and CDR2 is FQNNGV.

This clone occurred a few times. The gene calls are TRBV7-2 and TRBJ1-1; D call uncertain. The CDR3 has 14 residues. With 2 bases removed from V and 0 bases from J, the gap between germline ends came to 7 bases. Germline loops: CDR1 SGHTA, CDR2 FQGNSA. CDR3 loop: CASSLPGLNTEAFF. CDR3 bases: TGTGCCAGCAGCTTACCGGGGTTGAACACTGAAGCTTTCTTT.

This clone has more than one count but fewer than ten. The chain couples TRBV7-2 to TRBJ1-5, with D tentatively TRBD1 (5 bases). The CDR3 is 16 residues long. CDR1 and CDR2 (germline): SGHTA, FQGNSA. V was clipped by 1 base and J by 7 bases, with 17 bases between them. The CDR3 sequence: CASSLVGRNTGQPQHF. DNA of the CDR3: TGTGCCAGCAGCTTAGTGGGGCGGAACACGGGGCAGCCCCAGCATTTT.

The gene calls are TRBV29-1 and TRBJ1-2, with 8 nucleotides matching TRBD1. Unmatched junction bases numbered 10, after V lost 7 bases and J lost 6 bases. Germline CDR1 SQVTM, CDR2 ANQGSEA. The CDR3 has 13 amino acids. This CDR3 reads CSARADRANGYTF. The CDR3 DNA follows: TGCAGCGCCAGAGCGGACAGGGCGAATGGCTACACCTTC. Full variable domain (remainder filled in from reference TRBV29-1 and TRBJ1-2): SAVISQKPSRDICQRGTSLTIQCQVDSQVTMMFWYRQQPGQSLTLIATANQGSEATYESGFVIDKFPISRPNLTFSTLTVSNMSPEDSSIYLCSARADRANGYTFGSGTRLTVV.

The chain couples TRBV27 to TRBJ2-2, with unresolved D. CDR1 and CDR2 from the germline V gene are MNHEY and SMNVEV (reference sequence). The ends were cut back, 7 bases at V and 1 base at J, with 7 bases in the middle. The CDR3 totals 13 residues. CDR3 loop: CASMIWNTGELFF. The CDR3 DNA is TGTGCCAGCATGATTTGGAACACCGGGGAGCTGTTTTTT.

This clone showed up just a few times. CDR3 protein: CASSMDGQGGTQYF. The CDR3 DNA follows: TGTGCCAGCAGCATGGACGGCCAGGGAGGGACCCAGTACTTC. The V gene is TRBV11-2, the J gene TRBJ2-5, with D possibly being TRBD2 (6 bases). CDR3 size: 14 residues. Trimming removed 5 bases from V and 7 bases from J, with 17 bases in between. Germline V gene data show CDR1 as SGHAT and CDR2 as FQNNGV.

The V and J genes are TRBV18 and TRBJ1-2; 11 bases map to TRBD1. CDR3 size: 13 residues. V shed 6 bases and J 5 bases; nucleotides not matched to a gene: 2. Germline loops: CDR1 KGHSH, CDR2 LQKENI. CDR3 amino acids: CASSDRGLYGYTF. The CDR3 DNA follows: TGTGCCAGCTCGGACAGGGGGCTTTATGGCTACACCTTC.

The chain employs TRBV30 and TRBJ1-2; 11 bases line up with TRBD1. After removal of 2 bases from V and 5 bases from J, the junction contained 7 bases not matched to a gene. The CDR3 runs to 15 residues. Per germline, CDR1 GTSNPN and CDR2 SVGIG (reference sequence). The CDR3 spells CAWSWGQGVIYGYTF. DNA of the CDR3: TGTGCCTGGAGTTGGGGACAGGGGGTTATTTATGGCTACACCTTC.

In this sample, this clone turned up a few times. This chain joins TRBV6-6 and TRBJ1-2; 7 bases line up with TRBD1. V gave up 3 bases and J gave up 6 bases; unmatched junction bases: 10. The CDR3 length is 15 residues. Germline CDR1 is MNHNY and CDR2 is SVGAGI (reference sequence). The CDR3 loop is CASSYSTETGNGYTF. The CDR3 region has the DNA TGTGCCAGCAGTTATTCGACCGAGACAGGGAATGGCTACACCTTC.

CDR3 nucleotide sequence: TGCGCCAGCAGCTTGGCTCAGGGGGGAAACACAGATACGCAGTATTTT. Protein product: CASSLAQGGNTDTQYF. The rearrangement joins TRBV5-1 to TRBJ2-3; tentative D call: TRBD1 (7 bases). Germline CDR1 reads SGHRS; CDR2 reads YFSETQ. V lost 0 bases and J lost 2, with 13 bases in between. The CDR3 extends over 16 amino acids. Drawing the rest from reference TRBV5-1 and TRBJ2-3, the complete variable domain is KAGVTQTPRYLIKTRGQQVTLSCSPISGHRSVSWYQQTPGQGLQFLFEYFSETQRNKGNFPGRFSGRQFSNSRSEMNVSTLELGDSALYLCASSLAQGGNTDTQYFGPGTRLTVL.